This TCR beta chain emerged from a study of neurological immune-mediated disorders. The study, taken as a whole, reports: No sharing of CDR3 amino acid sequences was observed among expanded clones across subjects, suggesting private repertoires in all groups. HTLV-1-associated myelopathy showed the most TCR clonal expansion; multiple sclerosis the least, below healthy controls.

The CDR3 sequence is 14 residues long. V was clipped by 3 bases and J by 1 base, with 10 bases between them. Germline V gene data show CDR1 as ENHRY and CDR2 as SYGVKD. With 10-nucleotide random UMIs, 5'RACE was used to make the cDNA. MiXCR, run by TCRdb on the 5' RACE reads, gives a single entry per CDR3 protein. The sample lists some 38,000 distinct CDR3 sequences; 12% to 15% were seen once. The unsorted libraries had their origin in 2 million PBMCs stored at -80 C. This clonotype was detected ten times or more. The antigen is undetermined. The sequence was collected from a woman aged 50 to 60 with HTLV-1-associated myelopathy (HAM/TSP). Source material: PBMCs. The chain carries TRBV10-3 and TRBJ2-7; D gene uncertain. The CDR3 coding sequence is TGTGCCATCAGTGACATGCAGGCGTCCTACGAGCAGTACTTC. It specifies CAISDMQASYEQYF.